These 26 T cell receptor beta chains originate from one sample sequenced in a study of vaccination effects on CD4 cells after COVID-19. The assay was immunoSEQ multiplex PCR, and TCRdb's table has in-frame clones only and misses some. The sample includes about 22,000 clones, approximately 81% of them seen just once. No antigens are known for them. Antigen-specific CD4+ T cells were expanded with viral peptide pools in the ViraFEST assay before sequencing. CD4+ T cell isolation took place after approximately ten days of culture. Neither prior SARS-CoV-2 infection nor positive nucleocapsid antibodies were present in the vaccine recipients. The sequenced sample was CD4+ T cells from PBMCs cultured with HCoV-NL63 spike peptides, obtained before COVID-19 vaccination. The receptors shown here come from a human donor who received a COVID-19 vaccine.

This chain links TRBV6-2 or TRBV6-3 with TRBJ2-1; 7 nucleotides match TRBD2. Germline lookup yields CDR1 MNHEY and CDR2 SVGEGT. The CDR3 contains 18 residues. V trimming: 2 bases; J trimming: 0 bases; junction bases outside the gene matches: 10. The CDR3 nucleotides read TGTGCCAGCAGTTACCGAACCATAGCGGGCAGCTCCTACAATGAGCAGTTCTTC. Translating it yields CASSYRTIAGSSYNEQFF.

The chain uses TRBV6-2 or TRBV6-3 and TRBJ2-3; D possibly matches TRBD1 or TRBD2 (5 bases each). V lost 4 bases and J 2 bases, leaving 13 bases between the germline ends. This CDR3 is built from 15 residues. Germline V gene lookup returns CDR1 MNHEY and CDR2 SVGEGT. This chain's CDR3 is CASSSLGTVTDTQYF. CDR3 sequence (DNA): TGTGCCAGCAGTTCTTTGGGGACGGTCACAGATACGCAGTATTTT.

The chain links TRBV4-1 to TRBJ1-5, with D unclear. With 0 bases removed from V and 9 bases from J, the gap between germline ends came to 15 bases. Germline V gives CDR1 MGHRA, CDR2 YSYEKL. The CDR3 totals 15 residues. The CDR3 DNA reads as TGCGCCAGCAGCCAAGAGGGAGGCAATATCATGCCCCAGCATTTT. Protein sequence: CASSQEGGNIMPQHF.

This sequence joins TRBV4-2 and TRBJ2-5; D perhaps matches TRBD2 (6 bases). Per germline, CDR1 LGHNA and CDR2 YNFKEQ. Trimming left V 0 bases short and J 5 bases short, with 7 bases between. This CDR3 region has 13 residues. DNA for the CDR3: TGTGCCAGCAGCCAAGAGGGAGGCGAGACCCAGTACTTC. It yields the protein CASSQEGGETQYF.

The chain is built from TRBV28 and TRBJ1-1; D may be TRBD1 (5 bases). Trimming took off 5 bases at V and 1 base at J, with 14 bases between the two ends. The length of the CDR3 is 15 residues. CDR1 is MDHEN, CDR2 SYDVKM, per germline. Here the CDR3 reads CASSPRDGPNTEAFF. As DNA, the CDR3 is TGTGCCAGCAGTCCACGGGACGGCCCGAACACTGAAGCTTTCTTT. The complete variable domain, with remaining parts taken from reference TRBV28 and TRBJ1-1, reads DVKVTQSSRYLVKRTGEKVFLECVQDMDHENMFWYRQDPGLGLRLIYFSYDVKMKEKGDIPEGYSVSREKKERFSLILESASTNQTSMYLCASSPRDGPNTEAFFGQGTRLTVV.

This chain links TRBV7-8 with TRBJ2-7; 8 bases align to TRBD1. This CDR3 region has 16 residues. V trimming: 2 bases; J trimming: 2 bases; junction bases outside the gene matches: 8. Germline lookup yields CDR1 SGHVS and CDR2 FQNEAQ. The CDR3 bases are TGTGCCAGCAGCTTAACCGACAGGGGATTCACCTACGAGCAGTACTTC. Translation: CASSLTDRGFTYEQYF.

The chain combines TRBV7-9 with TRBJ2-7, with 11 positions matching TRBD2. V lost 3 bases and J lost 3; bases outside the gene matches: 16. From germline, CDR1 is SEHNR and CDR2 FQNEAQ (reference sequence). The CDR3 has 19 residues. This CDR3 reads CASSFERPTLAGGFYEQYF. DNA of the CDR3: TGTGCCAGCAGCTTCGAACGTCCCACCCTAGCGGGGGGATTCTACGAGCAGTACTTC. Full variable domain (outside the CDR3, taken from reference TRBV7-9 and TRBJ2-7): DTGVSQNPRHKITKRGQNVTFRCDPISEHNRLYWYRQTLGQGPEFLTYFQNEAQLEKSRLLSDRFSAERPKGSFSTLEIQRTEQGDSAMYLCASSFERPTLAGGFYEQYFGPGTRLTVT.

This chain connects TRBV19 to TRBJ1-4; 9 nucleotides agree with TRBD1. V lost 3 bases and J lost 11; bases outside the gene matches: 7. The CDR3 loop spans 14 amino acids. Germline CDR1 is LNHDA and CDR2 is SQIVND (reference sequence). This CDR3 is CASSIPRTGEKLFF. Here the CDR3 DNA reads TGTGCCAGTAGTATTCCCCGGACAGGGGAGAAACTGTTTTTT. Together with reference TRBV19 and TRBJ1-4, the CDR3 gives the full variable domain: DGGITQSPKYLFRKEGQNVTLSCEQNLNHDAMYWYRQDPGQGLRLIYYSQIVNDFQKGDIAEGYSVSREKKESFPLTVTSAQKNPTAFYLCASSIPRTGEKLFFGSGTQLSVL.

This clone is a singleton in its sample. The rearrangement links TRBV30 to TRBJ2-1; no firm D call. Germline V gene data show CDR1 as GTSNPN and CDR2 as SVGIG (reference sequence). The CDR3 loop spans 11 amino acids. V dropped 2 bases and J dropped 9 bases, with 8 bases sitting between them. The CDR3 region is CAWSSLGEQFF. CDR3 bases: TGTGCCTGGAGTAGCCTGGGTGAGCAGTTCTTC.

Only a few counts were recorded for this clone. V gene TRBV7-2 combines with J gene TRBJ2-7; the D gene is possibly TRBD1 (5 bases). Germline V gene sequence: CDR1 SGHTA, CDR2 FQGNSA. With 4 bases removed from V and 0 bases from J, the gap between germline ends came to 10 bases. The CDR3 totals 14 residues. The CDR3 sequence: CASSSGPSSYEQYF. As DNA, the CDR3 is TGTGCCAGCAGCTCAGGGCCATCCTCCTACGAGCAGTACTTC.

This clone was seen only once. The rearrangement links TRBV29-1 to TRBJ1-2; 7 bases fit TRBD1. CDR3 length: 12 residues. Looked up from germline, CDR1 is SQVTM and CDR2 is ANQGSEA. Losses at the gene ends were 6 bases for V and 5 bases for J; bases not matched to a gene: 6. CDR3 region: CSVGRQGYGYTF. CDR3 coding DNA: TGCAGCGTCGGGAGACAGGGATATGGCTACACCTTC.

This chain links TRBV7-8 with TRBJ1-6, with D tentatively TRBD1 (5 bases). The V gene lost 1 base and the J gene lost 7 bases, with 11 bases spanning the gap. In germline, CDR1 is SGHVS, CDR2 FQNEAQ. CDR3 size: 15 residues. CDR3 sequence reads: CASSLVGQGNSPLHF. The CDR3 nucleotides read TGTGCCAGCAGCTTAGTTGGGCAGGGAAATTCACCCCTCCACTTT.

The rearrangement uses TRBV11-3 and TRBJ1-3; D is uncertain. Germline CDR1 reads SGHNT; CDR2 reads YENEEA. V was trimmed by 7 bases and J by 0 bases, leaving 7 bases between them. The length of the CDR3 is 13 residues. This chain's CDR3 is CASTQDSGNTIYF. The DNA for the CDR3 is TGTGCCAGCACCCAAGACTCTGGAAACACCATATATTTT. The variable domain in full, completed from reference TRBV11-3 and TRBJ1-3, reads EAGVVQSPRYKIIEKKQPVAFWCNPISGHNTLYWYLQNLGQGPELLIRYENEEAVDDSQLPKDRFSAERLKGVDSTLKIQPAELGDSAVYLCASTQDSGNTIYFGEGSWLTVV.

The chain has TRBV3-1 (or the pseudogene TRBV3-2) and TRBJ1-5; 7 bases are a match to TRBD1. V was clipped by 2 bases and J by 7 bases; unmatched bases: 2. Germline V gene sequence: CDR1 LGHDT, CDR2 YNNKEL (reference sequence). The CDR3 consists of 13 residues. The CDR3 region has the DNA TGTGCCAGCAGCCAACAGGGGGGGCAGCCCCAGCATTTT. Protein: CASSQQGGQPQHF.

The DNA of the CDR3 is TGTGCCTGGAGATGGGCACCTGGAAACACCATATATTTT. This encodes CAWRWAPGNTIYF. V is TRBV30 and J is TRBJ1-3; no clear D gene. V shed 3 bases and J shed 2 bases, with 8 bases lying between them. Germline V gene data show CDR1 as GTSNPN and CDR2 as SVGIG (reference sequence). The CDR3 sequence is 13 residues long. The complete variable domain, with remaining parts taken from reference TRBV30 and TRBJ1-3, reads SQTIHQWPATLVQPVGSPLSLECTVEGTSNPNLYWYRQAAGRGLQLLFYSVGIGQISSEVPQNLSASRPQDRQFILSSKKLLLSDSGFYLCAWRWAPGNTIYFGEGSWLTVV.

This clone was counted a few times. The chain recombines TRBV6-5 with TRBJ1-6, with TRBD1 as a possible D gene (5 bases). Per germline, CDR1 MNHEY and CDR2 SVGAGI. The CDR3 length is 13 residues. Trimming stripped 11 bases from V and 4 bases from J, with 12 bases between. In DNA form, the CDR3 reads TGTGCCGGAACCGGGGGTTATAATTCACCCCTCCACTTT. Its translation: CAGTGGYNSPLHF.

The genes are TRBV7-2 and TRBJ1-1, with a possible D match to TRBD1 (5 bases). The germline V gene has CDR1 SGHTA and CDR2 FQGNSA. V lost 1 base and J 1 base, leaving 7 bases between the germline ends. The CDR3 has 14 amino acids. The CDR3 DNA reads TGTGCCAGCAGCTTAGATCAGGGGAACACTGAAGCTTTCTTT. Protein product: CASSLDQGNTEAFF.

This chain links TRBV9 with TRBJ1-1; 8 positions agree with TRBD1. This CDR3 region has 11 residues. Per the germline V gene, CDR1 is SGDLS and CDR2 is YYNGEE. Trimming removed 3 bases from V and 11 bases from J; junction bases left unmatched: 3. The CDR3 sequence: CASSDQGAAFF. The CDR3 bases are TGTGCCAGCAGCGATCAGGGGGCGGCTTTCTTT. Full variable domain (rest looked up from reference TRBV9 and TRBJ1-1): DSGVTQTPKHLITATGQRVTLRCSPRSGDLSVYWYQQSLDQGLQFLIQYYNGEERAKGNILERFSAQQFPDLHSELNLSSLELGDSALYFCASSDQGAAFFGQGTRLTVV.

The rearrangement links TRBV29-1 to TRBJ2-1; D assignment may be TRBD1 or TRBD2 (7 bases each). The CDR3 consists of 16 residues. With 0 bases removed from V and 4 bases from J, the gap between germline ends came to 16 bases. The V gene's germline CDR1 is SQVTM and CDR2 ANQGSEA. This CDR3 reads CSVEDVGTAGYNEQFF. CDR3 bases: TGCAGCGTTGAAGACGTCGGGACAGCGGGATACAATGAGCAGTTCTTC.

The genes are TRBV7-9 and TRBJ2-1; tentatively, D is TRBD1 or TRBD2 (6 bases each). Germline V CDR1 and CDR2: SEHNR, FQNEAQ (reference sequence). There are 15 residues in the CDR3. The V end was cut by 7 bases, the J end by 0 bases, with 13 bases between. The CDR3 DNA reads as TGTGCCAGCACCAGAGGGGGAGGCTCCTACAATGAGCAGTTCTTC. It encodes CASTRGGGSYNEQFF.

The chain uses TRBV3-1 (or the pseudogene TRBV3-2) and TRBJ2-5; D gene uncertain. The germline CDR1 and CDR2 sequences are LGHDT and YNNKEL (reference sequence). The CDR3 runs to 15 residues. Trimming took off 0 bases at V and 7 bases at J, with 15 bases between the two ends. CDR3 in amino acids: CASSQDRVIGRTQYF. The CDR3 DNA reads TGTGCCAGCAGCCAAGATCGGGTGATAGGACGGACCCAGTACTTC.

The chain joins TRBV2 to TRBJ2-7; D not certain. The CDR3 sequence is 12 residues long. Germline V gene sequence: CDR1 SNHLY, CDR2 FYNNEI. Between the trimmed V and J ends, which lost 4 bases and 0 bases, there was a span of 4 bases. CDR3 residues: CASSVNSYEQYF. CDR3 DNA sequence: TGTGCCAGCAGTGTAAACTCCTACGAGCAGTACTTC.

CDR3 sequence: CASSPTGGGRTDTQYF. CDR3 bases: TGCGCCAGCAGCCCGACCGGCGGGGGCCGCACAGATACGCAGTATTTT. The rearrangement uses TRBV5-1 and TRBJ2-3; TRBD2 is a possible D gene (7 bases). V was shortened by 4 bases and J by 1 base, with 16 bases between the two germline ends. This CDR3 has 16 residues. Germline-derived CDR1 and CDR2 are SGHRS and YFSETQ.

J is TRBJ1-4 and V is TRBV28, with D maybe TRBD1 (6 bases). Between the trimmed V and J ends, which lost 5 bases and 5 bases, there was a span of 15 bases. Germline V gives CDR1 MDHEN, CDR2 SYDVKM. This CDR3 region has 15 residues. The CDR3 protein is CASSRGGGGNEKLFF. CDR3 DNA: TGTGCCAGCAGTAGGGGGGGAGGGGGGAATGAAAAACTGTTTTTT.

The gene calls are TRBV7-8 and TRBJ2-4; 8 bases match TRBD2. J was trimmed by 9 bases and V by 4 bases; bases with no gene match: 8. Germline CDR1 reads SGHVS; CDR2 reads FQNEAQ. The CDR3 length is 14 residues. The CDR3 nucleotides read TGTGCCAGCAGCTCAGCGGGGGTTGGGAGCATTCAGTACTTC. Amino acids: CASSSAGVGSIQYF. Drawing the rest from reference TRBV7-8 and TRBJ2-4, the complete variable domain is GAGVSQSPRYKVAKRGQDVALRCDPISGHVSLFWYQQALGQGPEFLTYFQNEAQLDKSGLPSDRFFAERPEGSVSTLKIQRTQQEDSAVYLCASSSAGVGSIQYFGAGTRLSVL.

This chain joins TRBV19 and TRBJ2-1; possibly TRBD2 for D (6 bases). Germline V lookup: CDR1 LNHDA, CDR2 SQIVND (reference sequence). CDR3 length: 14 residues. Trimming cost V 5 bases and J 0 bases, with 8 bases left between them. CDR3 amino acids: CASSATSSYNEQFF. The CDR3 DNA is TGTGCCAGTAGTGCGACTAGCTCCTACAATGAGCAGTTCTTC.